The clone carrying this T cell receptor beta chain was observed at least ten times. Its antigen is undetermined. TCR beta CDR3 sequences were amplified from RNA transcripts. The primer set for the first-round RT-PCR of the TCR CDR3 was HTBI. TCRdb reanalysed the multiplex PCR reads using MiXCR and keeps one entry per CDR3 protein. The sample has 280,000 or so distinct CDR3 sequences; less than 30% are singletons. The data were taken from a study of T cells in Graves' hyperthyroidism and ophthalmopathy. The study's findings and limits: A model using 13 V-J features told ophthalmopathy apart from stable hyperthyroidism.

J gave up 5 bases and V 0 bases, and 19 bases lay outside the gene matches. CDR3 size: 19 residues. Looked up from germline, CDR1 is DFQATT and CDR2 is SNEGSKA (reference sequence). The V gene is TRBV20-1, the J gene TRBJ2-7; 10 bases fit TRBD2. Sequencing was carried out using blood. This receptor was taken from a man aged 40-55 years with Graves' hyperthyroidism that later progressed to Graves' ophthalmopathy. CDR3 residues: CSARDIGASGRGGGDEQYF. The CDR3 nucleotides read TGCAGTGCTAGAGATATCGGAGCTAGCGGGAGAGGCGGGGGGGACGAGCAGTACTTC.